These 13 T cell receptor beta chains were sequenced from one sample in a study of T cell repertoires in cytomegalovirus infection. Their recognized antigens are unknown. TCRdb re-called the reads through MiXCR, storing one row per CDR3 protein. The sample gives about 920,000 distinct CDR3 sequences, approximately 32% of which show up once; around an eighth is in the top ten. Sequenced material: cultured CD8+ T cells from PBMCs, taken from culture after CMV antigen stimulation. The receptors come from a human donor in good health (CMV status not recorded). Some clones in this sample may be carry-over from other donors' samples.

The CDR3 sequence: CASSYSPAGGSDTQYF. The CDR3 DNA sequence: TGTGCCAGCAGTTACTCCCCAGCGGGGGGGTCAGATACGCAGTATTTT. J is TRBJ2-3 and V is TRBV6-2 or TRBV6-3; TRBD2 matches at 10 bases. The ends lost 0 bases at V and 4 bases at J; junction bases unmatched: 4. This CDR3 region has 16 residues. Per the germline V gene, CDR1 is MNHEY and CDR2 is SVGEGT.

This clonotype was observed a few times. The rearrangement links TRBV12-3 or TRBV12-4 to TRBJ2-6; D not resolved. This CDR3 spans 18 amino acids. V lost 3 bases and J 0 bases, leaving 15 bases between the germline ends. The CDR3, as DNA: TGTGCCAGCAGTTTTGATTCGGGTCAAAGCTCTGGGGCCAACGTCCTGACTTTC. Translating gives CASSFDSGQSSGANVLTF.

This clonotype occurred a few times. This rearrangement joins TRBV2 to TRBJ1-6, with D perhaps matching TRBD1 (5 bases). This CDR3 spans 16 amino acids. V was cut by 2 bases and J by 4 bases, with 12 bases left in between. Germline CDR1 and CDR2: SNHLY and FYNNEI. The CDR3, as DNA: TGTGCCAGCAGTGAACTTCCTAGGGGTTATAATTCACCCCTCCACTTT. Translating gives CASSELPRGYNSPLHF.

The table lists this clonotype with a few counts. The chain links TRBV6-1 to TRBJ1-5; 9 nucleotides align to TRBD1. Per germline, CDR1 MNHNS and CDR2 SASEGT. V gave up 2 bases and J gave up 4 bases; unmatched junction bases: 6. The CDR3 covers 16 residues. The CDR3 nucleotides read TGTGCCAGCAGTGAATTCGGGACAGGGTCTAATCAGCCCCAGCATTTT. This translates into CASSEFGTGSNQPQHF.

The chain links TRBV27 to TRBJ2-7, with D tentatively TRBD1 (6 bases). Germline V gives CDR1 MNHEY, CDR2 SMNVEV (reference sequence). This CDR3 has 10 amino acids. As DNA, the CDR3 is TGTGTAAGGGGGTACTACGAGCAGTACGTC. Translated: CVRGYYEQYV.

This clonotype was seen ten or more times. The chain uses TRBV7-9 and TRBJ2-7; 10 bases align to TRBD1. Germline V gives CDR1 SEHNR, CDR2 FQNEAQ (reference sequence). J lost 1 base, V lost 4 bases, and 4 bases had no gene match. The CDR3 contains 15 residues. The CDR3: CASSYPDRGSYEQYF. CDR3 DNA sequence: TGTGCCAGCAGCTACCCGGACAGGGGGTCCTACGAGCAGTACTTC.

Points on this clonotype: One junction end disagrees with the germline gene, perhaps due to a read error. The chain is built from TRBV4-2 and TRBJ1-3; maybe TRBD1 (5 bases). The CDR3 sequence is 16 residues long. CDR1 and CDR2 (germline): LGHNA, YNFKEQ. The CDR3 DNA is TGTGTCAGCAGCCAAGTCGGGGCAGGGACTGGAAACACCATATATTTT. Protein sequence: CVSSQVGAGTGNTIYF.

This chain joins TRBV11-3 and TRBJ2-7; tentatively, D is TRBD2 (6 bases). Germline CDR1 is SGHNT and CDR2 is YENEEA. The V gene lost 0 bases and the J gene lost 3 bases, with 18 bases spanning the gap. The CDR3 runs 17 residues. The CDR3: CASSLDPEDRGGYEQYV. The DNA for the CDR3 is TGTGCCAGCAGCTTAGATCCGGAGGACCGGGGAGGCTACGAGCAGTACGTC.

This chain uses TRBV24-1 with TRBJ2-2; 7 bases align to TRBD1. The germline gives CDR1 KGHDR, CDR2 SFDVKD. The CDR3 extends over 16 amino acids. Trimming at V came to 2 bases and at J to 4 bases, leaving 6 bases not matched to a gene. The CDR3 DNA is TGTGCCACCAGTGATTATCCGGGGACAGCCACCGGGGAGCTGTTTTTT. This translates into CATSDYPGTATGELFF.

This clonotype was observed a handful of times. This rearrangement joins TRBV6-5 to TRBJ1-2; perhaps TRBD1 as D (5 bases). Trimming shortened V by 5 bases and J by 3 bases, and 16 bases separated the two germline ends. Germline lookup yields CDR1 MNHEY and CDR2 SVGAGI. CDR3 size: 15 residues. The chain's CDR3 is CASSPTPGTDYGYTF. As DNA, the CDR3 is TGTGCCAGCAGTCCCACCCCCGGGACGGACTATGGCTACACCTTC.

This clonotype has at least ten counts. The chain has TRBV7-2 and TRBJ2-3; 9 nucleotides line up with TRBD1. Losses at the gene ends were 5 bases for V and 1 base for J; bases not matched to a gene: 4. The CDR3 is 15 amino acids. Germline V lookup: CDR1 SGHTA, CDR2 FQGNSA. CDR3 nucleotide sequence: TGTGCCAGCAGCAAGCGGGACAGGGGCACAGATACGCAGTATTTT. As protein: CASSKRDRGTDTQYF. The full variable domain, in which reference TRBV7-2 and TRBJ2-3 provide the parts outside the CDR3, is GAGVSQSPSNKVTEKGKDVELRCDPISGHTALYWYRQSLGQGLEFLIYFQGNSAPDKSGLPSDRFSAERTGGSVSTLTIQRTQQEDSAVYLCASSKRDRGTDTQYFGPGTRLTVL.

This clonotype was observed a handful of times. The chain joins TRBV5-6 to TRBJ2-7, with D maybe TRBD1 (6 bases). The CDR3 runs to 16 residues. Germline CDR1 reads SGHDT; CDR2 reads YYEEEE. Trimming took 5 bases from V and 4 from J, leaving 22 bases between them. The CDR3 nucleotides are TGTGCCAGCAGAGGGCCGGGCTCTCGGACAGCGTACGAGCAGTACTTC. As protein: CASRGPGSRTAYEQYF. The full variable domain, its missing parts supplied by reference TRBV5-6 and TRBJ2-7, is DAGVTQSPTHLIKTRGQQVTLRCSPKSGHDTVSWYQQALGQGPQFIFQYYEEEERQRGNFPDRFSGHQFPNYSSELNVNALLLGDSALYLCASRGPGSRTAYEQYFGPGTRLTVT.

The J gene is TRBJ1-2, the V gene TRBV12-3 or TRBV12-4; 8 positions match TRBD1. The V segment lost 5 bases and the J segment 10 bases; nucleotides outside the gene matches: 9. The CDR3 runs 13 residues. The CDR3 DNA sequence: TGTGCCAGCAGTCCCGGACAGGGAGGCGACTACACCTTC. Protein: CASSPGQGGDYTF.